This T cell receptor (beta chain) is from a study of shared clonotypes between healthy human individuals. Method: immunoSEQ multiplex PCR; TCRdb's copy keeps in-frame clones and lacks some. The sample contains roughly 2.1 million clones, around 93% of which appear only once. Cells designated naive CD8 were CD45RO-negative and were positively selected for CCR7, with terminally differentiated effector memory CD45RA+ cells excluded. The CDR3 loop spans 13 amino acids. Per germline, CDR1 SQVTM and CDR2 ANQGSEA. V lost 4 bases and J lost 2; bases outside the gene matches: 5. The clonotype was recovered from a man between 18 and 29 years old in good health. Some clones in this sample may be carry-over from other donors' samples. The sample was naive CD8+ T cells from PBMCs. V usage is TRBV29-1 and J usage is TRBJ2-7; TRBD2 agrees at 7 bases. The CDR3 coding sequence is TGCAGCGTTGTAGCGGGTGGTGCCTACGAGCAGTACTTC. This sequence encodes CSVVAGGAYEQYF.